Reported below is one TCR beta chain. Its target is unknown. This record belongs to a study of healthy donors' naive CD4 and CD8 T cells. About the study: For TCR alpha, new primers spanned all functional IMGT alpha genes.

Study-wide results and limits: A reported CD4+/CD8+ bias affected most V and J genes in naive cells. Bias from naive T cell homeostatic proliferation was not addressed. Alpha and beta chains were sequenced in bulk without pairing.

TCR libraries were built from about 0.55 ug of total RNA by linear amplification. TCRdb re-analysed the reads in MiXCR, keeping a single row per CDR3 protein. The data contain 150,000 to 200,000 distinct CDR3 sequences, over 60% of them singletons. The TCR sequence derives from a pool of human donors in good health; the sample pools cells from several healthy donors. The sequencing input was naive CD4+ and CD8+ T cells sorted from blood, pooled from several donors.

The CDR3 spells CASSTGQGSLETQYF. CDR3 DNA sequence: TGCGCCAGCAGCACGGGACAGGGTTCCCTCGAGACCCAGTACTTC. The gene calls are TRBV5-1 and TRBJ2-5; 9 bases are shared with TRBD1. Trimming at V came to 4 bases and at J to 5 bases, leaving 9 bases not matched to a gene. The CDR3 spans 15 residues. Looked up from germline, CDR1 is SGHRS and CDR2 is YFSETQ.